Sequencing of this TCR beta chain was carried out in a study of OX40 agonist ivuxolimab in advanced cancers. Whole-study context: Patients in the trial were receiving intravenous ivuxolimab every 2 weeks, at doses of 0.01 to 10 mg/kg.

With regard to this clone: Its specificity is not known.

Sequenced by immunoSEQ multiplex PCR; TCRdb stores in-frame clones only, minus some. The repertoire holds 29,000 or so clones, roughly 90% seen once, with roughly a tenth in the top ten. Findings and caveats of the study: Dose levels from 0.1 to 3.0 mg/kg saw CD4+ and CD8+ blood T cells expand clonally by week 6. There were also nonresponders showing low normalized T-cell clonal expansion.

This CDR3 has 15 amino acids. Trimming removed 1 base at V and 1 base at J, with 10 bases between. Germline-derived CDR1 and CDR2 are SEHNR and FQNEAQ (reference sequence). This sequence originates from an adult with an advanced solid tumor such as melanoma, head and neck, liver or kidney cancer. Sequenced material: CD4+ or CD8+ T cells sorted from blood, taken in a trial of the OX40 agonist ivuxolimab. The chain is built from TRBV7-9 and TRBJ1-1; D is ambiguous. DNA for the CDR3: TGTGCCAGCAGCTTAGGTCGGGCCGGGAACACTGAAGCTTTCTTT. It yields the protein CASSLGRAGNTEAFF. Looking up the rest from reference TRBV7-9 and TRBJ1-1 gives the full variable domain: DTGVSQNPRHKITKRGQNVTFRCDPISEHNRLYWYRQTLGQGPEFLTYFQNEAQLEKSRLLSDRFSAERPKGSFSTLEIQRTEQGDSAMYLCASSLGRAGNTEAFFGQGTRLTVV.